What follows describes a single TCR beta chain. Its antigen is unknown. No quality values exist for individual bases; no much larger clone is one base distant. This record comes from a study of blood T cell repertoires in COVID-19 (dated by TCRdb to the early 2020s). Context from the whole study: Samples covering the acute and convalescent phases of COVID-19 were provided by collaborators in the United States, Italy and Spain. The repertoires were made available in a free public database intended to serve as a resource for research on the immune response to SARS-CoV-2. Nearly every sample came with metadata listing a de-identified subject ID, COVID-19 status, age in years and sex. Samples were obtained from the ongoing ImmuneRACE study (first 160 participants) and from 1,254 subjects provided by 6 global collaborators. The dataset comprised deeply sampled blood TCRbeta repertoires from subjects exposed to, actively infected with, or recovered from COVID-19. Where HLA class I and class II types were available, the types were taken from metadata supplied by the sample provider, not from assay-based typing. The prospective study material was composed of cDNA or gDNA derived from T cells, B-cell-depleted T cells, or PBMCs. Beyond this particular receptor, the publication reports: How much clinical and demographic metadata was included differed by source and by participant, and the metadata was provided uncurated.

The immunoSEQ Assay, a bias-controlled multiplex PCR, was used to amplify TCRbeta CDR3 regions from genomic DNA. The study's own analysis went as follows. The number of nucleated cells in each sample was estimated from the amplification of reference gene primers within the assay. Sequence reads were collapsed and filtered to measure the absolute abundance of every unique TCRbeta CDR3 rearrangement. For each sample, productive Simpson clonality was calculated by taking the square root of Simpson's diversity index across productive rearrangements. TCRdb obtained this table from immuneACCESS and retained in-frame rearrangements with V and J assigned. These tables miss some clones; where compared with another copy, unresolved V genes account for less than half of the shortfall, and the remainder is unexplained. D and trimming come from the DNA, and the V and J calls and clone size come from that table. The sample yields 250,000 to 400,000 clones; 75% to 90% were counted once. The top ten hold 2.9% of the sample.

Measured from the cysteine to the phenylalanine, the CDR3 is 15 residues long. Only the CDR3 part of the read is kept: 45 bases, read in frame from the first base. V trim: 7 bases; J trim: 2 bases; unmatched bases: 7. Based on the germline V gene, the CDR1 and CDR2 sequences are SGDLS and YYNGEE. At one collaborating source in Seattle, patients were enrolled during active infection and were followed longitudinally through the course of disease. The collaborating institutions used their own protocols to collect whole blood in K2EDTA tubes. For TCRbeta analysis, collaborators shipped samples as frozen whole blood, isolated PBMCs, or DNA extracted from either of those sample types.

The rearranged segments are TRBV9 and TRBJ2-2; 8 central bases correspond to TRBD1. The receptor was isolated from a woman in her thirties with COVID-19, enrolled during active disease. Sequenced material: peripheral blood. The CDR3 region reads CASHSGQDNTGELFF. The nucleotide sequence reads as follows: TGTGCCAGCCATTCGGGACAGGACAACACCGGGGAGCTGTTTTTT. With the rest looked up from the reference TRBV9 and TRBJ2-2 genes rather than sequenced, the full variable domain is DSGVTQTPKHLITATGQRVTLRCSPRSGDLSVYWYQQSLDQGLQFLIQYYNGEERAKGNILERFSAQQFPDLHSELNLSSLELGDSALYFCASHSGQDNTGELFFGEGSRLTVL.